This passage covers 20 T cell receptor beta chains from one sample sequenced in a study of cytomegalovirus exposure and HLA in healthy donors. 60 Vbeta and 13 Jbeta primers were used in PCR. The repertoire was sequenced with immunoSEQ multiplex PCR; TCRdb's copy has only in-frame clones and lacks some. The sample comprises 100,000 to 150,000 clones, over 60% of which are singletons, and about 3.4% rests with the top ten. The sequencing input was PBMCs. Receptors originate from a man in his thirties or forties in good health and CMV-seronegative.

The chain is built from TRBV6-5 and TRBJ1-3; D gene unclear. This CDR3 has 16 residues. Between the trimmed V and J ends, which lost 0 bases and 0 bases, there was a span of 9 bases. Per germline, CDR1 MNHEY and CDR2 SVGAGI. CDR3 amino acids: CASSYSRAYSGNTIYF. CDR3 coding DNA: TGTGCCAGCAGTTACTCGCGGGCTTACTCTGGAAACACCATATATTTT.

The genes are TRBV5-1 and TRBJ1-2; 11 nucleotides align to TRBD1. Germline V gene lookup returns CDR1 SGHRS and CDR2 YFSETQ. The CDR3 has 15 amino acids. Germline trimming cut 4 bases from V and 4 bases from J; bases unmatched to any gene: 6. The DNA of the CDR3 is TGCGCCAGCAGCGGTGGGACAGGGGGGTCCTATGGCTACACCTTC. This encodes CASSGGTGGSYGYTF.

The count of this clone is one. The chain has TRBV5-4 and TRBJ2-3; 7 nucleotides line up with TRBD2. Germline lookup yields CDR1 SGHNT and CDR2 YYREEE (reference sequence). The CDR3 covers 15 residues. The junction had 7 bases not matched to a gene; V was cut back by 4 bases and J by 2 bases. The CDR3 nucleotides read TGTGCCAGCAGCGTCACAGCGGGGTCCACAGATACGCAGTATTTT. As protein: CASSVTAGSTDTQYF.

The chain couples TRBV19 to TRBJ1-2; 7 nucleotides agree with TRBD1. Germline CDR1 is LNHDA and CDR2 is SQIVND (reference sequence). The V and J ends lost 6 bases and 4 bases, in that order; junction bases with no gene match: 2. CDR3 size: 12 residues. CDR3: CASRDRLYGYTF. CDR3 sequence (DNA): TGTGCCAGTAGGGACAGGCTCTATGGCTACACCTTC.

This chain connects TRBV5-1 to TRBJ2-2; D gene unclear. The V end lost 2 bases, the J end lost 3 bases, and 11 bases lay between the germline ends. The CDR3 is made up of 15 amino acids. The germline CDR1 and CDR2 sequences are SGHRS and YFSETQ. The CDR3 coding sequence is TGCGCCAGCAGCTTTTCTGTCCCGGACACCGGGGAGCTGTTTTTT. This codes for CASSFSVPDTGELFF. The whole variable domain, remainder taken from reference TRBV5-1 and TRBJ2-2, is KAGVTQTPRYLIKTRGQQVTLSCSPISGHRSVSWYQQTPGQGLQFLFEYFSETQRNKGNFPGRFSGRQFSNSRSEMNVSTLELGDSALYLCASSFSVPDTGELFFGEGSRLTVL.

The genes are TRBV5-6 and TRBJ2-5; no definite D call. With the DNA end fitting TRBJ2-7 better, the J assignment may be wrong. CDR1 and CDR2 (germline): SGHDT, YYEEEE. The CDR3 covers 15 residues. The CDR3 sequence: CASSLSQWSSYEQYF. The CDR3 DNA is TGTGCCAGCAGCTTGTCTCAGTGGAGCTCCTACGAGCAGTACTTC.

This clone has a handful of counts. V is TRBV6-1 and J is TRBJ2-3; the match to TRBD2 covers 7 bases. CDR1 and CDR2 (germline): MNHNS, SASEGT. V shed 0 bases, J shed 7 bases, and the junction held 7 bases outside the gene matches. The CDR3 is 15 residues long. CDR3 DNA: TGTGCCAGCAGTGAAGCGGGAGGGCCTTCTAATACGCAGTATTTT. It translates to CASSEAGGPSNTQYF.

This chain links TRBV5-4 with TRBJ2-7, with D possibly being TRBD2 (6 bases). The germline gives CDR1 SGHNT, CDR2 YYREEE (reference sequence). The CDR3 consists of 13 residues. The germline V and J ends were trimmed by 0 bases and 7 bases, with 11 bases remaining between them. CDR3 DNA: TGTGCCAGCAGCTTGGAGGAGGGGCGAGAGCAGTACTTC. As protein: CASSLEEGREQYF.

V and J are TRBV7-9 and TRBJ1-5, with D unresolved. Germline assignment: CDR1 SEHNR and CDR2 FQNEAQ (reference sequence). Trimming left V 5 bases short and J 8 bases short, with 10 bases between. The CDR3 loop spans 12 amino acids. The CDR3 region has the DNA TGTGCCAGCAGCCGACGCGGAGAGCCCCAGCATTTT. Its translation is CASSRRGEPQHF.

The V gene is TRBV15, the J gene TRBJ1-2, with TRBD1 matching 10 bases. V lost 0 bases and J lost 6; bases outside the gene matches: 7. This CDR3 has 16 residues. Germline V gene lookup returns CDR1 LNHNV and CDR2 YYDKDF (reference sequence). The DNA for the CDR3 is TGTGCCACCAGCAGAGATTTGGGACAGGGGAAGGATGGCTACACCTTC. This encodes CATSRDLGQGKDGYTF. Full variable domain (outside the CDR3, taken from reference TRBV15 and TRBJ1-2): DAMVIQNPRYQVTQFGKPVTLSCSQTLNHNVMYWYQQKSSQAPKLLFHYYDKDFNNEADTPDNFQSRRPNTSFCFLDIRSPGLGDTAMYLCATSRDLGQGKDGYTFGSGTRLTVV.

The chain links TRBV10-1 to TRBJ2-1; D is ambiguous. Germline V lookup: CDR1 WNHNN, CDR2 SYGVQD (reference sequence). V lost 6 bases and J lost 9, with 15 bases in between. This CDR3 has 13 amino acids. CDR3 in DNA: TGCGCCAGCAGGCCCAGCGAGTTGAGTGAGCAGTTCTTC. Its protein is CASRPSELSEQFF.

The CDR3 region is CASSRQGAGAEAFF. In nucleotides, the CDR3 is TGTGCCAGCAGTCGACAGGGGGCCGGAGCTGAAGCTTTCTTT. This chain joins TRBV6-1 and TRBJ1-1, with 10 positions matching TRBD1. V shed 5 bases, J shed 6 bases, and the junction held 6 bases outside the gene matches. Germline CDR1 and CDR2: MNHNS and SASEGT. CDR3 size: 14 residues.

The rearrangement joins TRBV18 to TRBJ1-1; D is possibly TRBD1 (6 bases). V dropped 4 bases and J dropped 3 bases, with 27 bases sitting between them. Germline V gene data show CDR1 as KGHSH and CDR2 as LQKENI. The CDR3 totals 19 residues. In nucleotides, the CDR3 is TGTGCCAGCTCACAATTCACCCCCGTCACAGGGATAAGGGACACTGAAGCTTTCTTT. Translating gives CASSQFTPVTGIRDTEAFF.

The V gene is TRBV4-3, the J gene TRBJ2-7, with TRBD2 matching 9 bases. The CDR3 consists of 15 residues. The germline CDR1 and CDR2 sequences are LGHNA and YSLEER. V shed 1 base and J 1 base; nucleotides not matched to a gene: 2. The CDR3: CASSQGLAGSYEQYF. In DNA, the CDR3 is TGCGCCAGCAGCCAAGGCCTAGCGGGGTCCTACGAGCAGTACTTC.

Written as DNA, the CDR3 is TGTGCCAGCAGCCAAGAGCGCCGGGGGGGGACAGATACGCAGTATTTT. Amino acid sequence: CASSQERRGGTDTQYF. The V and J genes are TRBV4-2 and TRBJ2-3, with TRBD2 matching 8 bases. Losses at the gene ends were 0 bases for V and 3 bases for J; bases not matched to a gene: 5. Per germline, CDR1 LGHNA and CDR2 YNFKEQ. This CDR3 comprises 16 residues.

The chain carries TRBV6-6 and TRBJ1-1; no clear D. V was pared by 5 bases and J by 2 bases, with 12 bases between. This CDR3 region has 14 residues. CDR1 and CDR2 (germline): MNHNY, SVGAGI (reference sequence). The CDR3 DNA reads TGTGCCAGCAGTCCGGGAGCCTATAACACTGAAGCTTTCTTT. It encodes CASSPGAYNTEAFF.

CDR3 protein: CASSEFPAGQPQHF. The CDR3 coding sequence is TGTGCCAGCAGTGAATTCCCGGCGGGTCAGCCCCAGCATTTT. This sequence joins TRBV6-1 and TRBJ1-5; D is unclear. The CDR3 consists of 14 residues. CDR1 is MNHNS, CDR2 SASEGT, per germline. Trimming pared 2 bases from V and 6 bases from J, leaving 11 bases between.

The chain links TRBV5-4 to TRBJ1-2, with 10 bases aligning to TRBD1. Losses at the gene ends were 4 bases for V and 1 base for J; bases not matched to a gene: 4. Germline V gene sequence: CDR1 SGHNT, CDR2 YYREEE (reference sequence). The CDR3 loop spans 15 amino acids. The DNA of the CDR3 is TGTGCCAGCAGCCCGGACAGGGGGAGTAACTATGGCTACACCTTC. This translates into CASSPDRGSNYGYTF.

The rearrangement joins TRBV2 to TRBJ2-7, with a tentative D call TRBD2 (7 bases). The CDR3 contains 15 residues. Trimming took 2 bases from V and 6 from J, leaving 17 bases between them. Germline assignment: CDR1 SNHLY and CDR2 FYNNEI. The CDR3 sequence is CASSEPGGGGVEQYF. DNA for the CDR3: TGTGCCAGCAGTGAACCCGGAGGAGGGGGGGTCGAGCAGTACTTC.

The V call is TRBV27, the J call TRBJ1-5, with D hard to call. Germline V gives CDR1 MNHEY, CDR2 SMNVEV (reference sequence). V lost 0 bases, J lost 0 bases, and 6 bases lay in between. This CDR3 is built from 15 residues. The CDR3 sequence is CASSLSSVSNQPQHF. The CDR3 nucleotides read TGTGCCAGCAGTTTATCATCAGTTAGCAATCAGCCCCAGCATTTT.